This passage covers 19 T cell receptor beta chains from one sample sequenced in a study of CD4+ T cells in melanoma. The data were produced by immunoSEQ multiplex PCR, yet TCRdb's version contains in-frame clones alone and is incomplete. The table has some 9,700 clones, about 73% seen once; the top ten hold approximately 24%. Sequenced sample: tumor tissue. These receptors originate from a human donor with melanoma.

The chain couples TRBV6-5 to TRBJ1-2; possible D gene TRBD1, 5 bases. The V gene lost 4 bases and the J gene lost 8 bases, with 20 bases spanning the gap. The CDR3 covers 15 residues. CDR1 is MNHEY and CDR2 is SVGAGI in the germline V gene. The CDR3 nucleotides read TGTGCCAGCAGTTCCGACTCACGGAGGGGAGCGGGCTACACCTTC. Translation gives CASSSDSRRGAGYTF.

The chain links TRBV5-4 to TRBJ2-3; 7 bases agree with TRBD2. The CDR3 length is 16 residues. The germline V gene encodes CDR1 SGHNT and CDR2 YYREEE (reference sequence). Losses at the gene ends were 1 base for V and 0 bases for J; bases not matched to a gene: 5. The CDR3 reads CASSLLTSTSTDTQYF. CDR3 in DNA: TGTGCCAGCAGCTTGCTGACTAGCACTAGCACAGATACGCAGTATTTT.

The V call is TRBV6-1, the J call TRBJ2-2, with D perhaps given as TRBD1 or TRBD2 (5 bases each). Between the trimmed V and J ends, which lost 6 bases and 1 base, there was a span of 12 bases. Germline-derived CDR1 and CDR2 are MNHNS and SASEGT. The CDR3 sequence is 15 residues long. The CDR3 sequence is CASSRDAGNTGELFF. The CDR3 DNA reads TGTGCCAGCAGCCGGGACGCCGGGAACACCGGGGAGCTGTTTTTT.

The chain employs TRBV7-9 and TRBJ1-2; D gene unclear. Germline CDR1 reads SEHNR; CDR2 reads FQNEAQ (reference sequence). Trimming cost V 2 bases and J 4 bases, with 17 bases left between them. This CDR3 spans 16 amino acids. The CDR3 region is CASSLWSTSQIYGYTF. Written as DNA, the CDR3 is TGTGCCAGCAGCTTATGGTCCACTTCGCAGATCTATGGCTACACCTTC.

The V call is TRBV2, the J call TRBJ1-5, with D maybe TRBD1 (5 bases). Germline V gene sequence: CDR1 SNHLY, CDR2 FYNNEI. V was cut by 6 bases and J by 3 bases, with 21 bases left in between. The CDR3 contains 17 residues. The CDR3 DNA is TGTGCCAGCAGGGACGATTTTGGGGGGGGGATCAATCAGCCCCAGCATTTT. Its protein is CASRDDFGGGINQPQHF.

The V and J genes are TRBV21-1 and TRBJ2-7; the D call of TRBD2 is as the table states it, not checked on the DNA. TRBV21-1 corresponds to a pseudogene. This CDR3 is 14 amino acids long. Written as DNA, the CDR3 is TGTGCCAGCAGCAAAGACTCGGTGCCCTACGAGCAGTACTTC. This codes for CASSKDSVPYEQYF.

The chain has TRBV5-5 and TRBJ2-7; either TRBD1 or TRBD2 may fit D (6 bases each). This CDR3 has 13 amino acids. CDR1 and CDR2 (germline): SGHKS, YYEKEE (reference sequence). Trimming shortened V by 4 bases and J by 7 bases, and 15 bases separated the two germline ends. The CDR3 DNA sequence: TGTGCCAGCAGCGTGGGGGGCAGATCGGAGCAGTACTTC. Translating gives CASSVGGRSEQYF. Drawing the rest from reference TRBV5-5 and TRBJ2-7, the complete variable domain is DAGVTQSPTHLIKTRGQQVTLRCSPISGHKSVSWYQQVLGQGPQFIFQYYEKEERGRGNFPDRFSARQFPNYSSELNVNALLLGDSALYLCASSVGGRSEQYFGPGTRLTVT.

This clone has just one count. The chain carries TRBV5-1 and TRBJ2-7; a possible D gene is TRBD1 (6 bases). Trimming removed 4 bases from V and 2 bases from J, with 16 bases in between. CDR1 is SGHRS, CDR2 YFSETQ, per germline. CDR3 length: 15 residues. For the CDR3, the DNA is TGCGCCAGCAGCCTACAGACAGGAGCCACCTACGAGCAGTACTTC. Translated: CASSLQTGATYEQYF.

The V gene is TRBV14, the J gene TRBJ1-3; 9 bases are shared with TRBD1. The CDR3 has 19 residues. After removal of 4 bases from V and 0 bases from J, the junction contained 13 bases not matched to a gene. CDR1 SGHDN and CDR2 FVKESK come from the germline V gene. CDR3 region: CASSRAGTGSSYSGNTIYF. The CDR3 DNA reads TGTGCCAGCAGCCGAGCCGGGACAGGGTCCAGCTACTCTGGAAACACCATATATTTT.

CDR3 bases: TGCAGCGGTAGTTGGGGAGATACGCAGTATTTT. Protein sequence: CSGSWGDTQYF. The genes are TRBV29-1 and TRBJ2-3; D unresolved. Per germline, CDR1 SQVTM and CDR2 ANQGSEA. This CDR3 has 11 residues. The V end was cut by 7 bases, the J end by 5 bases, with 10 bases between.

The chain employs TRBV30 and TRBJ1-6; D not certain. Germline CDR1 reads GTSNPN; CDR2 reads SVGIG (reference sequence). Trimming took 3 bases from V and 8 from J, leaving 14 bases between them. The CDR3 is made up of 14 amino acids. The CDR3 sequence is CAWRLNEFDSPLHF. In nucleotides, the CDR3 is TGTGCCTGGAGACTAAACGAATTCGATTCACCCCTCCACTTT.

This clone was observed a single time. The chain is built from TRBV19 and TRBJ2-3; TRBD2 is a possible D gene (7 bases). CDR1 and CDR2 (germline): LNHDA, SQIVND (reference sequence). V lost 1 base and J lost 2, with 13 bases in between. The CDR3 loop spans 16 amino acids. CDR3 in amino acids: CASSIVRGLDTDTQYF. CDR3 sequence (DNA): TGTGCCAGTAGTATAGTGCGGGGGCTAGACACAGATACGCAGTATTTT. The full variable domain, rest sourced from reference TRBV19 and TRBJ2-3, is DGGITQSPKYLFRKEGQNVTLSCEQNLNHDAMYWYRQDPGQGLRLIYYSQIVNDFQKGDIAEGYSVSREKKESFPLTVTSAQKNPTAFYLCASSIVRGLDTDTQYFGPGTRLTVL.

The J gene is TRBJ1-1, the V gene TRBV7-3; D not resolved. The V gene's germline CDR1 is SGHTA and CDR2 FQGTGA. Trimming left V 5 bases short and J 5 bases short, with 12 bases between. The CDR3 contains 13 residues. CDR3 coding DNA: TGTGCCAGCAGCCCTACCCAACGAACTGAAGCTTTCTTT. The encoded protein is CASSPTQRTEAFF.

The rearrangement links TRBV9 to TRBJ2-1; D may be TRBD2 (6 bases). V lost 0 bases and J 7 bases, leaving 11 bases between the germline ends. Germline CDR1 is SGDLS and CDR2 is YYNGEE. The length of the CDR3 is 14 residues. The CDR3 loop reads CASSVATSLNEQFF. The CDR3 DNA reads TGTGCCAGCAGCGTAGCTACTAGCCTTAATGAGCAGTTCTTC. The full variable domain, rest sourced from reference TRBV9 and TRBJ2-1, is DSGVTQTPKHLITATGQRVTLRCSPRSGDLSVYWYQQSLDQGLQFLIQYYNGEERAKGNILERFSAQQFPDLHSELNLSSLELGDSALYFCASSVATSLNEQFFGPGTRLTVL.

This clone is medium-sized (0.01 to 0.1%) within its sample. The chain has TRBV11-2 and TRBJ1-5; a weak D match, TRBD1 (6 bases). The CDR3 is 14 residues long. Germline V gene sequence: CDR1 SGHAT, CDR2 FQNNGV. Trimming took off 1 base at V and 5 bases at J, with 9 bases between the two ends. CDR3 DNA sequence: TGTGCCAGCAGCTTAGGGCACAGGGATCAGCCCCAGCATTTT. Translating it yields CASSLGHRDQPQHF.

The rearrangement joins TRBV10-2 to TRBJ1-6, with 8 bases that match TRBD1. The germline CDR1 and CDR2 sequences are WSHSY and SAAADI. With V trimmed by 10 bases and J by 7 bases, 9 bases remained unmatched. The CDR3 consists of 14 residues. The CDR3 loop reads CATLGQEGNSPLHF. CDR3 in DNA: TGCGCCACCCTGGGACAGGAGGGGAATTCACCCCTCCACTTT.

The chain carries TRBV4-1 and TRBJ2-6, with 9 nucleotides matching TRBD2. In germline, CDR1 is MGHRA, CDR2 YSYEKL. V was pared by 0 bases and J by 0 bases, with 15 bases of the junction left unmatched. This CDR3 region has 22 residues. The CDR3 sequence is CASSQDPAGGRLDYSGANVLTF. CDR3 nucleotide sequence: TGCGCCAGCAGCCAAGATCCAGCGGGGGGCCGACTCGATTACTCTGGGGCCAACGTCCTGACTTTC.

The chain is built from TRBV5-5 and TRBJ2-1; a weak D match, TRBD1 (5 bases). Germline CDR1 and CDR2: SGHKS and YYEKEE (reference sequence). CDR3 length: 18 amino acids. Trimming took 4 bases from V and 8 from J, leaving 28 bases between them. The CDR3 bases are TGTGCCAGCAGCGGAACAATACAGGATTTTGTCGTTTTGGATGAGCAGTTCTTC. It encodes CASSGTIQDFVVLDEQFF.

There are a few counts of this clone. The chain has TRBV11-2 and TRBJ1-6; D is undetermined. CDR3 size: 16 residues. Germline loops: CDR1 SGHAT, CDR2 FQNNGV. V lost 5 bases, J lost 4 bases, and 15 bases lay in between. The DNA of the CDR3 is TGTGCCAGCAGCCTAGGCTGGGCTGGGTATAATTCACCCCTCCACTTT. Protein: CASSLGWAGYNSPLHF.